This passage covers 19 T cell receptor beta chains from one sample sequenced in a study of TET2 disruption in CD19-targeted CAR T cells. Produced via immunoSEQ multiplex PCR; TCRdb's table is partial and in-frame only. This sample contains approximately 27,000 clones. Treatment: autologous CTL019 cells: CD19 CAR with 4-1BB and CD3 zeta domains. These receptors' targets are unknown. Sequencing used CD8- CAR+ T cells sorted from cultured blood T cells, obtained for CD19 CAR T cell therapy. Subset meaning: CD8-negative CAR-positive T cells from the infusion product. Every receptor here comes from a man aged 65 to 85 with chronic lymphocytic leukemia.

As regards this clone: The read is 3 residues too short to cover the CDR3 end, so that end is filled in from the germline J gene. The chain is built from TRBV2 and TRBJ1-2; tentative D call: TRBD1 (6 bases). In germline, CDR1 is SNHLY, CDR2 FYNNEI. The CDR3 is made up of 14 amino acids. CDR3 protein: CASGTGTREGGYTF. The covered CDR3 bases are TGTGCCAGCGGAACCGGGACAAGAGAAGGGGGC. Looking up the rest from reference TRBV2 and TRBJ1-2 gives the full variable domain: EPEVTQTPSHQVTQMGQEVILRCVPISNHLYFYWYRQILGQKVEFLVSFYNNEISEKSEIFDDQFSVERPDGSNFTLKIRSTKLEDSAMYFCASGTGTREGGYTFGSGTRLTVV.

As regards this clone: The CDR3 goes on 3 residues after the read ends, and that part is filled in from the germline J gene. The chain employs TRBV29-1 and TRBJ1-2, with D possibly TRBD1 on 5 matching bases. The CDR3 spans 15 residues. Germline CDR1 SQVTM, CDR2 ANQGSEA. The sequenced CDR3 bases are TGCAGCGTTACCTCGGGACTAGCGCCGGGGTACGAC. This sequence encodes CSVTSGLAPGYD. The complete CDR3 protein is CSVTSGLAPGYDYTF.

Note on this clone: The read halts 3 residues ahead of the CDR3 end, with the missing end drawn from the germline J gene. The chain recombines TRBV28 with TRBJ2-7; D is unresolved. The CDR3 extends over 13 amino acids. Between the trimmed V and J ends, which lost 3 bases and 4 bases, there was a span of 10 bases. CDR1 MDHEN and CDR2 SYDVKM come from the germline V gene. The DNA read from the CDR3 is TGTGCCAGCAGTTTCCCCCCGAGGTACGAG. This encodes CASSFPPRYE. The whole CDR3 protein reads CASSFPPRYEQYF.

Incomplete CDR3 DNA: TGTGCCAGCAGCGGAGGACAGGCCGACACCGGGGAG. Its translation is CASSGGQADTGE. The whole CDR3 sequence reads CASSGGQADTGELFF. The rearrangement joins TRBV7-9 to TRBJ2-2, with TRBD1 identical over 7 bases. The read gets to within 3 residues of the CDR3 end, and the germline J gene fills in the rest. V lost 5 bases and J lost 3; bases outside the gene matches: 6. Germline loops: CDR1 SEHNR, CDR2 FQNEAQ (reference sequence). The CDR3 runs 15 residues.

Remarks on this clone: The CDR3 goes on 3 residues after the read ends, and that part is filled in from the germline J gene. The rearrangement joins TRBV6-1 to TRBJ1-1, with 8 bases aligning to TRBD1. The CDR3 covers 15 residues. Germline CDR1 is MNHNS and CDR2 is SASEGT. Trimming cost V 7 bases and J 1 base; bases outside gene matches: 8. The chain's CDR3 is CASNDRGGPNTEAFF. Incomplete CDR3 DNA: TGTGCCAGCAATGACAGGGGCGGACCGAACACTGAA.

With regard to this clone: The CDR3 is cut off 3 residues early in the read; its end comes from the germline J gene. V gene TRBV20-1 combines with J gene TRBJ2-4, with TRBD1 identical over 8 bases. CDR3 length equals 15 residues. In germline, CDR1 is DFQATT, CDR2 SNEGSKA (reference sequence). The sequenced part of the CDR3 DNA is TGCAGTGCTAGAGACGCCGGGACAGGCCAAGAGACT. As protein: CSARDAGTGQET. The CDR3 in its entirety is CSARDAGTGQETQYF.

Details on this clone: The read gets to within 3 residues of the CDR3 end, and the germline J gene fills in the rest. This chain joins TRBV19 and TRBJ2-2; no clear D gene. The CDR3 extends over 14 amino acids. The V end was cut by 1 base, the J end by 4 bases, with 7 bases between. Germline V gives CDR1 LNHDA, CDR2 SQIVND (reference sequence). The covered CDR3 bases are TGTGCCAGTAGTATAGGGGCTGGCACCGGGGAG. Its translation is CASSIGAGTGE. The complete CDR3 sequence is CASSIGAGTGELFF.

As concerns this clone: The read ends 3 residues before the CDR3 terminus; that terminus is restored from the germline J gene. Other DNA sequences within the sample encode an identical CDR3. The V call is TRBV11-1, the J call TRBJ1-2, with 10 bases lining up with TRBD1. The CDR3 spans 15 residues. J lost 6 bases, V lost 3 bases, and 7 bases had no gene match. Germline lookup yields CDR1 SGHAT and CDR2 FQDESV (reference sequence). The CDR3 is CASSFNDRGHNGYTF. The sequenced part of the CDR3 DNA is TGTGCCAGCAGCTTCAACGACAGGGGGCATAATGGC. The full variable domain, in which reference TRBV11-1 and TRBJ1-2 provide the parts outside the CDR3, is EAEVAQSPRYKITEKSQAVAFWCDPISGHATLYWYRQILGQGPELLVQFQDESVVDDSQLPKDRFSAERLKGVDSTLKIQPAELGDSAMYLCASSFNDRGHNGYTFGSGTRLTVV.

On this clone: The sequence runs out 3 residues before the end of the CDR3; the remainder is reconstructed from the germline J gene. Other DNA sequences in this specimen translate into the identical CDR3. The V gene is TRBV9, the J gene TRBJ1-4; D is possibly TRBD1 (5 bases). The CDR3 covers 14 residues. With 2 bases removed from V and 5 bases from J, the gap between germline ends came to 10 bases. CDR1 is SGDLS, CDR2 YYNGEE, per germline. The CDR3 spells CASSVGEGNEKLFF. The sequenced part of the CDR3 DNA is TGTGCCAGCAGCGTTGGGGAGGGGAATGAAAAA.

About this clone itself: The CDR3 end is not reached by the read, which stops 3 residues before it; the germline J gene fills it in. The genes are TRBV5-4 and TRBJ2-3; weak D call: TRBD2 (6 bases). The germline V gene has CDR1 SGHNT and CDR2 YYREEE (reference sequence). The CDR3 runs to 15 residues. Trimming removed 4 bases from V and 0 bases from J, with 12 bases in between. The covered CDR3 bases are TGTGCCAGCAGCGGCGGGGCCGATAGCACAGATACG. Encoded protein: CASSGGADSTDT. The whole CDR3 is CASSGGADSTDTQYF.

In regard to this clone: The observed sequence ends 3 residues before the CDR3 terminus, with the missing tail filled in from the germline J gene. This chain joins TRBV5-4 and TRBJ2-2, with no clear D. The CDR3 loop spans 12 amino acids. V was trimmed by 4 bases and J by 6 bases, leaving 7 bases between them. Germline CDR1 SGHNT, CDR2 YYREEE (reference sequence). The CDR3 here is CASSPEAGELFF. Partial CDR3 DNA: TGTGCCAGCAGCCCTGAGGCCGGGGAG.

CDR3 DNA (partial): TGTGCCAGCGGGCGGGGGGGCGGT. Translating gives CASGRGGG. In full, the CDR3 reads CASGRGGGQYF. The chain is built from TRBV11-2 and TRBJ2-4; TRBD2 agrees at 9 bases. The read is 3 residues too short to cover the CDR3 end, so that end is filled in from the germline J gene. There are 11 residues in the CDR3. The V gene's germline CDR1 is SGHAT and CDR2 FQNNGV. Variable domain in full (rest from reference TRBV11-2 and TRBJ2-4): EAGVAQSPRYKIIEKRQSVAFWCNPISGHATLYWYQQILGQGPKLLIQFQNNGVVDDSQLPKDRFSAERLKGVDSTLKIQPAKLEDSAVYLCASGRGGGQYFGAGTRLSVL.

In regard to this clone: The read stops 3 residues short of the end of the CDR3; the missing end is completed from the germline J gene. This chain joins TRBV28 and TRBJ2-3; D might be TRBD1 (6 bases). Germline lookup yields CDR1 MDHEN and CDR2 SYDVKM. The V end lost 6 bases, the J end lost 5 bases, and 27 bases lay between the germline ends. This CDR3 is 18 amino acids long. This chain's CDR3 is CASRLPPGQGRSRDTQYF. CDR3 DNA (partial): TGTGCCAGCAGGCTCCCTCCGGGACAAGGACGGTCAAGAGATACG.

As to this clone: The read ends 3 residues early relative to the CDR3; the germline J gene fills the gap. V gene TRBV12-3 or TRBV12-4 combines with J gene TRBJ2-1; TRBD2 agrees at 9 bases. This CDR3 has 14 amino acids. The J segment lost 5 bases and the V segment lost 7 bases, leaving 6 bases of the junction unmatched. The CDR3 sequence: CASTPGLANNEQFF. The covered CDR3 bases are TGTGCCAGCACCCCGGGACTAGCCAACAATGAG.

This CDR3 is CASTRGEIDTQYF. Incomplete CDR3 DNA: TGTGCCAGCACCCGGGGGGAAATAGATACG. J is TRBJ2-3 and V is TRBV7-9, with 7 positions matching TRBD2. The read comes to an end 3 residues before the CDR3 does, leaving the germline J gene to fill in the end. The V gene's germline CDR1 is SEHNR and CDR2 FQNEAQ (reference sequence). V gave up 7 bases and J gave up 5 bases; unmatched junction bases: 6. CDR3 length equals 13 residues.

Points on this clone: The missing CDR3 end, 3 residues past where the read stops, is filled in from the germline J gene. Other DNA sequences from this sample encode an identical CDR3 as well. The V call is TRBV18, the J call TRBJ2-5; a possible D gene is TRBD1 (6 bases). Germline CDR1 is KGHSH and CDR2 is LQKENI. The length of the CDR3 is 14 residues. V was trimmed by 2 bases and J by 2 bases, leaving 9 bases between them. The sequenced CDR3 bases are TGTGCCAGCTCACCATCCGGGACACAAGAGACC. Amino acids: CASSPSGTQET. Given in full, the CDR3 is CASSPSGTQETQYF.

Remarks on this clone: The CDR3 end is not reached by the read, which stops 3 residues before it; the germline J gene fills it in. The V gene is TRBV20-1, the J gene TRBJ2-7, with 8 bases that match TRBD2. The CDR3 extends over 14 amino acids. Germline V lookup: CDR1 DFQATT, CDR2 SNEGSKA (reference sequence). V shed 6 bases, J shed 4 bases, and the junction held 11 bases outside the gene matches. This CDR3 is CSANSGAPLYEQYF. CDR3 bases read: TGCAGTGCCAATAGCGGGGCACCCCTTTACGAG.

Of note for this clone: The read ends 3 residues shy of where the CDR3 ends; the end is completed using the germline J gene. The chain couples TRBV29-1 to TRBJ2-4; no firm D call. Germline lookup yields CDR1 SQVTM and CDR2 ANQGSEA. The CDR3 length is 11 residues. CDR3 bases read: TGCAGCGTGGTAGAGAGCTATGGT. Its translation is CSVVESYG. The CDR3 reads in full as CSVVESYGQYF.

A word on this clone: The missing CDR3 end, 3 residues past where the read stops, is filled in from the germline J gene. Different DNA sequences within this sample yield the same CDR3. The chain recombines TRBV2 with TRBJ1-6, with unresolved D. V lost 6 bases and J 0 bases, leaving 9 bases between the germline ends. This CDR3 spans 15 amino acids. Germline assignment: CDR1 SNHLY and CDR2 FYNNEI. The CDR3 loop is CASRQASSYNSPLHF. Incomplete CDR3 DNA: TGTGCCAGCAGGCAGGCAAGCTCCTATAATTCACCC.